One sample yielded the 27 T cell receptor beta chains listed below, sequenced in a study of T cell repertoires in cytomegalovirus infection. Their target antigens are unknown. Using its own MiXCR run on the reads, TCRdb lists one record per CDR3 protein. The profile shows 100,000 or so distinct CDR3 sequences, approximately 45% of them singletons. This specimen was CD8+ T cells from cultured PBMCs, taken from culture after CMV antigen stimulation. The receptors were gathered from a human donor in good health (CMV status not recorded). Some clones in this sample may be carry-over from other donors' samples.

The rearrangement joins TRBV28 to TRBJ1-4; D is perhaps TRBD1 (5 bases). Germline V gene data show CDR1 as MDHEN and CDR2 as SYDVKM. V was cut by 1 base and J by 8 bases, with 14 bases left in between. This CDR3 has 15 amino acids. The CDR3 DNA follows: TGTGCCAGCAGTTTATCAGGACAAGCGGAAGAAAAACTGTTTTTT. It codes for CASSLSGQAEEKLFF.

The chain joins TRBV7-8 to TRBJ1-1; possibly TRBD1 for D (6 bases). The CDR3 is 13 amino acids. Trimming left V 2 bases short and J 7 bases short, with 11 bases between. CDR1 is SGHVS, CDR2 FQNEAQ, per germline. The CDR3: CASSLFEGGEAFF. The CDR3 nucleotides are TGTGCCAGCAGCTTATTCGAGGGGGGTGAAGCTTTCTTT.

The gene calls are TRBV12-3 or TRBV12-4 and TRBJ2-3; D is unresolved. The CDR3 has 13 amino acids. V was trimmed by 5 bases and J by 2 bases, leaving 8 bases between them. DNA for the CDR3: TGTGCCAGCAGTCGACCCTACACAGATACGCAGTATTTT. Translation: CASSRPYTDTQYF.

This clonotype occurred many times. The chain employs TRBV6-5 and TRBJ2-7; 9 positions agree with TRBD1. CDR1 is MNHEY and CDR2 is SVGAGI in the germline V gene. The CDR3 is 14 residues long. V was pared by 0 bases and J by 3 bases, with 0 bases of the junction left unmatched. The DNA for the CDR3 is TGTGCCAGCAGTTACTCGGACAGGGGCTACGAGCAGTACTTC. This encodes CASSYSDRGYEQYF.

The chain recombines TRBV6-8 with TRBJ1-1; a possible D gene is TRBD1 (5 bases). This CDR3 has 13 amino acids. Trimming cost V 5 bases and J 10 bases, with 17 bases left between them. Germline loops: CDR1 MNHGY, CDR2 SAAAGT. The CDR3 is CASSMGTEGLAFF. As DNA, the CDR3 is TGTGCCAGCAGTATGGGGACCGAGGGGCTAGCTTTCTTT.

In this sample, this clonotype turned up a few times. The chain carries TRBV4-1 and TRBJ1-5, with D perhaps TRBD1 (5 bases). The germline V gene has CDR1 MGHRA and CDR2 YSYEKL. The V end was cut by 0 bases, the J end by 2 bases, with 11 bases between. This CDR3 region has 16 residues. CDR3 nucleotides: TGCGCCAGCAGCCAAGAAGGGGTGTGGGGCAATCAGCCCCAGCATTTT. It yields the protein CASSQEGVWGNQPQHF.

This clonotype has a handful of counts. V usage is TRBV27 and J usage is TRBJ2-3; 8 nucleotides align to TRBD2. Germline V gene sequence: CDR1 MNHEY, CDR2 SMNVEV (reference sequence). V was pared by 5 bases and J by 6 bases, with 10 bases of the junction left unmatched. The CDR3 contains 15 residues. Here the CDR3 DNA reads TGTGCCAGCAGTCCGCGGGGTAGCGGGGTGGATACGCAGTATTTT. This sequence encodes CASSPRGSGVDTQYF.

This clonotype was counted many times. The chain joins TRBV7-6 to TRBJ2-2; TRBD1 might be the D (6 bases). Germline V gene lookup returns CDR1 SGHVS and CDR2 FNYEAQ. Trimming left V 4 bases short and J 0 bases short, with 15 bases between. The CDR3 contains 17 residues. For the CDR3, the DNA is TGTGCCAGCAGCTCCAACAGGGTACCTTCGAACACCGGGGAGCTGTTTTTT. Translation gives CASSSNRVPSNTGELFF.

This clonotype was picked up a small number of times. V is TRBV27 and J is TRBJ2-3; D perhaps matches TRBD1 (5 bases). V lost 3 bases to trimming and J lost 4 bases, with 17 bases between them. Germline assignment: CDR1 MNHEY and CDR2 SMNVEV (reference sequence). The CDR3 has 16 amino acids. The CDR3 here is CASSFSGASSADTQYF. CDR3 bases: TGTGCCAGCAGTTTTAGTGGGGCCAGCTCGGCAGATACGCAGTATTTT.

This clonotype was observed a few times. This chain joins TRBV6-5 and TRBJ2-1; tentative D call: TRBD1 (5 bases). The CDR3 length is 13 residues. CDR1 is MNHEY, CDR2 SVGAGI, per germline. Trimming shortened V by 5 bases and J by 5 bases, and 10 bases separated the two germline ends. Here the CDR3 DNA reads TGTGCCAGCAGTCTCGAAGGGGACAATGAGCAGTTCTTC. Amino acid sequence: CASSLEGDNEQFF.

This clonotype was seen at least ten times. The chain is built from TRBV6-1 and TRBJ1-2; the D is unclear. Germline-derived CDR1 and CDR2 are MNHNS and SASEGT. Trimming cost V 0 bases and J 10 bases, with 9 bases left between them. The CDR3 is 12 amino acids. In DNA, the CDR3 is TGTGCCAGCAGTGAAGCGGGCAGCGTCTACACCTTC. Amino acid sequence: CASSEAGSVYTF.

This clonotype was seen a handful of times. V gene TRBV12-3 or TRBV12-4 combines with J gene TRBJ2-5; 13 bases match TRBD2. The CDR3 extends over 16 amino acids. The J segment lost 3 bases and the V segment lost 5 bases, leaving 6 bases of the junction unmatched. The CDR3 spells CASSDRGTSGEETQYF. CDR3 coding DNA: TGTGCCAGCAGTGACAGAGGGACTAGCGGGGAAGAGACCCAGTACTTC.

This clonotype showed up just a few times. The junction and the germline gene differ at one end; a read error may be behind it. This chain uses TRBV9 with TRBJ2-1, with D uncertain. Germline V gene lookup returns CDR1 SGDLS and CDR2 YYNGEE. This CDR3 region has 13 residues. CDR3 DNA sequence: TGTGCCAGCGGCGTCGTCCTGGGCAATGAGCAGTTCTTC. Its protein product is CASGVVLGNEQFF. Full variable domain (missing parts from reference TRBV9 and TRBJ2-1): DSGVTQTPKHLITATGQRVTLRCSPRSGDLSVYWYQQSLDQGLQFLIQYYNGEERAKGNILERFSAQQFPDLHSELNLSSLELGDSALYFCASGVVLGNEQFFGPGTRLTVL.

The V gene is TRBV7-9, the J gene TRBJ1-2; 7 bases line up with TRBD1. The CDR3 has 12 residues. Germline trimming cut 5 bases from V and 10 bases from J; bases unmatched to any gene: 7. Germline values: CDR1 SEHNR, CDR2 FQNEAQ (reference sequence). The CDR3 bases are TGTGCCAGCAGCGGCCGACAGGGAGACTACACCTTC. This gives the protein CASSGRQGDYTF.

This chain uses TRBV6-1 with TRBJ2-1, with TRBD1 matching over 9 bases. Unmatched junction bases numbered 9, after V lost 10 bases and J lost 2 bases. The length of the CDR3 is 15 residues. The germline V gene encodes CDR1 MNHNS and CDR2 SASEGT. The CDR3 DNA sequence: TGTGCCACCCAGCCCGGACAGGGGACCTACAATGAGCAGTTCTTC. Translated: CATQPGQGTYNEQFF.

This clonotype was counted a few times. CDR3 region: CASSSTGIRSYNEQFF. The CDR3 DNA reads TGTGCCAGCAGCTCTACAGGGATAAGGTCCTACAATGAGCAGTTCTTC. The chain links TRBV7-6 to TRBJ2-1; weak D call: TRBD1 (6 bases). Germline V CDR1 and CDR2: SGHVS, FNYEAQ. The CDR3 spans 16 residues. The V end lost 4 bases, the J end lost 1 base, and 14 bases lay between the germline ends.

This clonotype was observed at least ten times. The chain carries TRBV7-2 and TRBJ2-7; TRBD1 might be the D (5 bases). Germline CDR1 is SGHTA and CDR2 is FQGNSA. The CDR3 has 15 amino acids. Trimming left V 7 bases short and J 5 bases short, with 21 bases between. CDR3 sequence: CASTPTAGWGNEQYF. The CDR3 DNA sequence: TGTGCCAGCACCCCGACCGCAGGGTGGGGTAACGAGCAGTACTTC.

The chain is built from TRBV10-2 and TRBJ2-1; 14 nucleotides line up with TRBD2. Germline V gives CDR1 WSHSY, CDR2 SAAADI. V dropped 7 bases and J dropped 2; count of bases not matched to a gene: 4. CDR3 length equals 16 residues. The CDR3 DNA follows: TGCGCCAGCACTGGACTAGCGGGGGGAACCTACAATGAGCAGTTCTTC. Protein sequence: CASTGLAGGTYNEQFF.

The V gene is TRBV9, the J gene TRBJ2-7, with D unclear. V shed 4 bases and J shed 2 bases, with 10 bases lying between them. In germline, CDR1 is SGDLS, CDR2 YYNGEE. The CDR3 has 13 residues. CDR3 bases: TGTGCCAGCAGCCCCCAGCCGCCCTACGAGCAGTACTTC. Protein sequence: CASSPQPPYEQYF.

This clonotype appeared many times. V and J are TRBV27 and TRBJ1-5; no definite D call. This CDR3 has 14 residues. The germline V gene encodes CDR1 MNHEY and CDR2 SMNVEV (reference sequence). Between the trimmed V and J ends, which lost 3 bases and 5 bases, there was a span of 11 bases. The DNA for the CDR3 is TGTGCCAGCAGTTTTGGAGGGCCCCATCAGCCCCAGCATTTT. Its translation: CASSFGGPHQPQHF.

The chain combines TRBV7-9 with TRBJ1-1; 7 bases are a match to TRBD1. The CDR3 runs 17 residues. Germline CDR1 reads SEHNR; CDR2 reads FQNEAQ (reference sequence). The J segment lost 0 bases and the V segment lost 5 bases, leaving 12 bases of the junction unmatched. The CDR3: CASSPPRQGLMNTEAFF. The CDR3 DNA sequence: TGTGCCAGCAGCCCACCCCGACAGGGACTTATGAACACTGAAGCTTTCTTT.

This clonotype was counted between two and nine times. The V call is TRBV10-3, the J call TRBJ1-5; no firm D call. The CDR3 covers 12 residues. The germline V and J ends were trimmed by 3 bases and 6 bases, with 6 bases remaining between them. Germline lookup yields CDR1 ENHRY and CDR2 SYGVKD. The CDR3 sequence is CAISDRSQPQHF. The CDR3 DNA reads TGTGCCATCAGTGATCGGAGTCAGCCCCAGCATTTT.

This clonotype was counted a few times. The genes are TRBV7-2 and TRBJ2-1; D is undetermined. V was cut by 1 base and J by 1 base, with 14 bases left in between. The CDR3 covers 17 residues. Germline V lookup: CDR1 SGHTA, CDR2 FQGNSA. The CDR3 region is CASSLEAPGASYNEQFF. Written as DNA, the CDR3 is TGTGCCAGCAGCTTAGAGGCGCCGGGTGCTTCCTACAATGAGCAGTTCTTC.

The V and J genes are TRBV6-6 and TRBJ2-5; tentatively, D is TRBD2 (6 bases). The V end lost 7 bases, the J end lost 3 bases, and 18 bases lay between the germline ends. There are 15 residues in the CDR3. Germline assignment: CDR1 MNHNY and CDR2 SVGAGI (reference sequence). Here the CDR3 DNA reads TGTGCCAGCACCGTGGGGGGTTTCCAAAAAGAGACCCAGTACTTC. Protein sequence: CASTVGGFQKETQYF.

The table lists this clonotype with many counts. The rearrangement links TRBV5-1 to TRBJ2-1; D possibly corresponds to TRBD2 (5 bases). The V gene's germline CDR1 is SGHRS and CDR2 YFSETQ. CDR3 length: 15 residues. Between the trimmed V and J ends, which lost 0 bases and 0 bases, there was a span of 7 bases. The CDR3 reads CASSLVEGSYNEQFF. The CDR3 coding sequence is TGCGCCAGCAGCTTGGTTGAGGGCTCCTACAATGAGCAGTTCTTC.

This clonotype was seen more than once but under ten times. V is TRBV7-9 and J is TRBJ2-4; the match to TRBD2 covers 8 bases. The junction had 3 bases not matched to a gene; V was cut back by 4 bases and J by 4 bases. Germline lookup yields CDR1 SEHNR and CDR2 FQNEAQ (reference sequence). CDR3 length equals 14 residues. The CDR3 sequence is CASSSGGGKNIQYF. The DNA of the CDR3 is TGTGCCAGCAGCTCGGGGGGGGGAAAAAACATTCAGTACTTC.

This clonotype occurred once. The chain couples TRBV6-5 to TRBJ2-5; D is undetermined. This CDR3 has 15 amino acids. Per the germline V gene, CDR1 is MNHEY and CDR2 is SVGAGI. Deletions cut 5 bases from V and 3 bases from J, with 16 bases between. CDR3 loop: CASSKDLWGKETQYF. CDR3 DNA: TGTGCCAGCAGTAAGGACCTTTGGGGTAAAGAGACCCAGTACTTC.